Following are 19 T cell receptor beta chains from one sample sequenced in a study of monozygotic twins with inflammatory bowel disease. TCRdb reprocessed the 5' RACE reads, with one entry per CDR3 protein and no DNA. The sample data list under 150,000 distinct CDR3 sequences. The sequencing sample was made of blood. Receptors were obtained from a human donor with ulcerative colitis or Crohn's disease, or a healthy co-twin of an affected twin (not recorded which).

The chain is built from TRBV12-3 or TRBV12-4 and TRBJ1-2. This CDR3 contains 13 residues. The chain's CDR3 is CASSLEHDYGYTF.

The chain couples TRBV7-2 to TRBJ2-5. The germline CDR1 and CDR2 sequences are SGHTA and FQGNSA. The CDR3 has 16 amino acids. The CDR3 here is CASSSLSAVFQETQYF.

The chain has TRBV7-2 and TRBJ2-4. The CDR3 runs 14 residues. Per germline, CDR1 SGHTA and CDR2 FQGNSA. CDR3 sequence: CASSPERAKNIQYF.

V gene TRBV6-6 combines with J gene TRBJ2-5; with no DNA, the TCRdb D assignment of TRBD1 cannot be verified. Germline V lookup: CDR1 MNHNY, CDR2 SVGAGI (reference sequence). The CDR3 is 13 amino acids. The CDR3 loop is CASSGQSKETQYF.

The chain links TRBV12-3 or TRBV12-4 to TRBJ2-5. CDR3 size: 11 residues. The CDR3 reads CASGVQETQYF.

The chain employs TRBV3-1 and TRBJ2-7; no DNA is available, so the TRBD2 call from TCRdb remains unchecked. The germline gives CDR1 LGHDT, CDR2 YNNKEL (reference sequence). CDR3 length: 14 residues. Here the CDR3 reads CASSQNSGGFKKYF.

This rearrangement joins TRBV7-8 to TRBJ1-3; TCRdb selects TRBD1, and the lack of DNA leaves this call unchecked. Germline V lookup: CDR1 SGHVS, CDR2 FQNEAQ. The CDR3 is made up of 15 amino acids. The CDR3 sequence is CASSPRDRVGNTIYF.

This chain joins TRBV6-5 and TRBJ2-7. The CDR3 is made up of 14 amino acids. Germline V CDR1 and CDR2: MNHEY, SVGAGI. CDR3 region: CASSYSNFFGEQYF.

The chain combines TRBV11-1 with TRBJ1-1; the TCRdb D gene call, TRBD1, has no DNA to confirm it. The CDR3 is 19 amino acids. Germline V gives CDR1 SGHAT, CDR2 FQDESV (reference sequence). CDR3: CASTRRRGKTGALNTEAFF.

The chain joins TRBV9 to TRBJ2-7; TCRdb names TRBD1, which stays unverified in the absence of DNA. The CDR3 has 14 amino acids. CDR1 SGDLS and CDR2 YYNGEE come from the germline V gene. This chain's CDR3 is CASSHGQGAYEQYF.

The chain combines TRBV5-1 with TRBJ2-7. This CDR3 has 14 amino acids. Germline V gene lookup returns CDR1 SGHRS and CDR2 YFSETQ. The CDR3 reads CASSLARRDYEQYF.

The J gene is TRBJ2-7, the V gene TRBV5-1. The CDR3 is 14 amino acids. The germline V gene has CDR1 SGHRS and CDR2 YFSETQ. Here the CDR3 reads CASSWDPSPYEQYF.

The V and J genes are TRBV19 and TRBJ2-1; the TCRdb call, TRBD2, lacks DNA for checking. This CDR3 is 16 amino acids long. Germline V gene lookup returns CDR1 LNHDA and CDR2 SQIVND (reference sequence). This CDR3 is CASSRWGGGASYEQFF.

The chain has TRBV29-1 and TRBJ2-4. Germline V gene sequence: CDR1 SQVTM, CDR2 ANQGSEA. The CDR3 is 15 amino acids. The CDR3 loop reads CSALDGSLAKNIQYF.

The genes are TRBV14 and TRBJ2-2; TCRdb's D gene call, TRBD1, goes unchecked for lack of DNA. This CDR3 contains 16 residues. CDR1 and CDR2 from the germline V gene are SGHDN and FVKESK. The CDR3 spells CASSRDVHPRAGELFF.

The J gene is TRBJ1-3, the V gene TRBV9. CDR1 and CDR2 (germline): SGDLS, YYNGEE. The CDR3 has 17 amino acids. The CDR3 here is CASSVASLVGIVDTTYF.

The chain has TRBV6-2 or TRBV6-3 and TRBJ1-1; TCRdb's D call of TRBD1 is untestable without DNA. Germline-derived CDR1 and CDR2 are MNHEY and SVGEGT. The CDR3 covers 11 residues. The CDR3 loop is CASSLDRKAFF.

This rearrangement joins TRBV4-3 to TRBJ1-1. The CDR3 is 13 amino acids. Looked up from germline, CDR1 is LGHNA and CDR2 is YSLEER. The CDR3 sequence: CASSPRGETEAFF.

The V call is TRBV30, the J call TRBJ2-3; checking the TCRdb D call of TRBD2 is not possible without DNA. CDR1 and CDR2 from the germline V gene are GTSNPN and SVGIG (reference sequence). The CDR3 has 15 residues. Here the CDR3 reads CAWRDQLGTADTQYF.